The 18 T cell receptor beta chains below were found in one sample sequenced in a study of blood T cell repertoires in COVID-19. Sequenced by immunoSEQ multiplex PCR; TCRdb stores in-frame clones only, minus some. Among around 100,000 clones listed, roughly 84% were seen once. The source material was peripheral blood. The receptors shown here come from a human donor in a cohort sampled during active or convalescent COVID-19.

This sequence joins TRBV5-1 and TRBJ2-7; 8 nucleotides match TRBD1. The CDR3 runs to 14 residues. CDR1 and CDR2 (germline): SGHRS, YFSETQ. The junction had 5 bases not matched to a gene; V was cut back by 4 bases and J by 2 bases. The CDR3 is CASSLGTGTYEQYF. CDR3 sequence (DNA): TGCGCCAGCAGCCTTGGGACAGGAACCTACGAGCAGTACTTC. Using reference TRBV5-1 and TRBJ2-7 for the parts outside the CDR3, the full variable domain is KAGVTQTPRYLIKTRGQQVTLSCSPISGHRSVSWYQQTPGQGLQFLFEYFSETQRNKGNFPGRFSGRQFSNSRSEMNVSTLELGDSALYLCASSLGTGTYEQYFGPGTRLTVT.

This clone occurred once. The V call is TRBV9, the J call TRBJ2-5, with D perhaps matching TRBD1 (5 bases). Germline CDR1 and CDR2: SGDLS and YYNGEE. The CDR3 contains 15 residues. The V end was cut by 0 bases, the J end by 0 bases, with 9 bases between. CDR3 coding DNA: TGTGCCAGCAGCGTAGTGGTAGGGGACCAAGAGACCCAGTACTTC. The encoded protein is CASSVVVGDQETQYF.

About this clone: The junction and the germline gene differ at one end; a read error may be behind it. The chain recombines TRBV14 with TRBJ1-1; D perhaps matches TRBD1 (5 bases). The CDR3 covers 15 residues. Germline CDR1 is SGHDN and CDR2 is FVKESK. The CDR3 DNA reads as TGTGCCAGCAGCGAAGACTATTCAGGGTACACTGAAGCTTTCTTT. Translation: CASSEDYSGYTEAFF.

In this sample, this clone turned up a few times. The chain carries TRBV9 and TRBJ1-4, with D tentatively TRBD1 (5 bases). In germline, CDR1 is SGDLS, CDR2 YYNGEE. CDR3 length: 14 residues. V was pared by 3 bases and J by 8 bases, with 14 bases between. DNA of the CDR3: TGTGCCAGCAGCGCGGGACTCCGAGCCGAAAAACTGTTTTTT. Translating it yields CASSAGLRAEKLFF.

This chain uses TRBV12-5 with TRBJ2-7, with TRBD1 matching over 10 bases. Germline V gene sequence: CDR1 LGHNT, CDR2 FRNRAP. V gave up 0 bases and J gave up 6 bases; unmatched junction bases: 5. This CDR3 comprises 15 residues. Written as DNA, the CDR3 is TGTGCTAGTGGTTTGGTAATGGGACAGGGGTCCGAGCAGTACTTC. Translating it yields CASGLVMGQGSEQYF.

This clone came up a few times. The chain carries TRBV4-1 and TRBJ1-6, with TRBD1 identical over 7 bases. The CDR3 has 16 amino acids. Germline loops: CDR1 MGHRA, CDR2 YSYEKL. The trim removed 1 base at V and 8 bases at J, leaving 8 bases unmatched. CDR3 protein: CASSQVEGAVYSPLHF. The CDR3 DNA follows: TGCGCCAGCAGCCAAGTGGAGGGGGCGGTTTATTCACCCCTCCACTTT.

CDR3 protein: CASSRRGNGNQPQHF. The DNA of the CDR3 is TGTGCCAGCAGCCGTCGGGGGAATGGGAATCAGCCCCAGCATTTT. The rearrangement joins TRBV5-8 to TRBJ1-5; D is possibly TRBD1 (5 bases). The CDR3 is 15 amino acids. The germline V gene has CDR1 SGHTS and CDR2 YDEGEE. Trimming left V 4 bases short and J 4 bases short, with 15 bases between.

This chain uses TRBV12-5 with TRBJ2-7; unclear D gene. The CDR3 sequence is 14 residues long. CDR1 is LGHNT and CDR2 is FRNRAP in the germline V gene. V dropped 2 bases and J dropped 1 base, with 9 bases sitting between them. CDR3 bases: TGTGCTAGTGGTTTGTTGATGGAGTCCTACGAGCAGTACTTC. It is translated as CASGLLMESYEQYF.

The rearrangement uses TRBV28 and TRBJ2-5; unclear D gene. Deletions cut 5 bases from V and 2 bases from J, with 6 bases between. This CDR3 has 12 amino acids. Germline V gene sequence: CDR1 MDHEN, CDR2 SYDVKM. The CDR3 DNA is TGTGCCAGCAGTGAGAGACAAGAGACCCAGTACTTC. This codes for CASSERQETQYF.

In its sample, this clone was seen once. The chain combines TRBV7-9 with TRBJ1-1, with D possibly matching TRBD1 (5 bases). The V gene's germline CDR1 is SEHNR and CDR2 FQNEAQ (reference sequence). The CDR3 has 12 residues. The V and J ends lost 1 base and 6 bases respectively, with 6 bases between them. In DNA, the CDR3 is TGTGCCAGCAGCTTAGGACAGTCTGAAGCTTTCTTT. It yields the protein CASSLGQSEAFF.

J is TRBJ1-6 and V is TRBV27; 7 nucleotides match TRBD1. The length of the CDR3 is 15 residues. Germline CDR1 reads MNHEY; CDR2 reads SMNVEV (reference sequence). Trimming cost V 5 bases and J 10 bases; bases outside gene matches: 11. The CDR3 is CASSPLDRPGSPLHF. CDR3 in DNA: TGTGCCAGCAGTCCCCTGGACAGGCCGGGATCACCCCTCCACTTT.

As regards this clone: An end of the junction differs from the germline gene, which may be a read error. CDR3 DNA sequence: TGTGCCAGCAATAGGGACTCCCGTACGGACTTC. Amino acids: CASNRDSRTDF. The chain has TRBV6-5 and TRBJ2-5; D perhaps matches TRBD2 (6 bases). The V gene's germline CDR1 is MNHEY and CDR2 SVGAGI. This CDR3 comprises 11 residues.

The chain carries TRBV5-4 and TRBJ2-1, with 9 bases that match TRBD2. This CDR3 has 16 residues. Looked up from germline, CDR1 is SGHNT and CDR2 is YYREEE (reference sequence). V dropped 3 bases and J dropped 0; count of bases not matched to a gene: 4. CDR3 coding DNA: TGTGCCAGCAGCTACGAAGCGGGGGGCTCCTACAATGAGCAGTTCTTC. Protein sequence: CASSYEAGGSYNEQFF.

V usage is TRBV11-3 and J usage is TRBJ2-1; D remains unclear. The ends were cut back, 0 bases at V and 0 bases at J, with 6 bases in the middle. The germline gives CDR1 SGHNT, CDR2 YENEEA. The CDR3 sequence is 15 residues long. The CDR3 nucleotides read TGTGCCAGCAGCTTAGATCTGAGCTCCTACAATGAGCAGTTCTTC. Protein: CASSLDLSSYNEQFF. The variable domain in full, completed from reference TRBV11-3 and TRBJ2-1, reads EAGVVQSPRYKIIEKKQPVAFWCNPISGHNTLYWYLQNLGQGPELLIRYENEEAVDDSQLPKDRFSAERLKGVDSTLKIQPAELGDSAVYLCASSLDLSSYNEQFFGPGTRLTVL.

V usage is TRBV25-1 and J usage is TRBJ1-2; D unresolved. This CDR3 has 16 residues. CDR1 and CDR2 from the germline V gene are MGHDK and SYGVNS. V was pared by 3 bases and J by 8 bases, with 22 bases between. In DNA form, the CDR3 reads TGTGCCAGCAGTGATTCGTCGGTGGGAGGGATAGGCGGCTACACCTTC. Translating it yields CASSDSSVGGIGGYTF.

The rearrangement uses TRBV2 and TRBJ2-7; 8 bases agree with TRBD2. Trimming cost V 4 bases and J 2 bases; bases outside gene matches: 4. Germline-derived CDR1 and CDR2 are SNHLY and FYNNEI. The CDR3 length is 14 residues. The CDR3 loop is CASSVQRGTYEQYF. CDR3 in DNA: TGTGCCAGCAGTGTCCAGCGGGGGACCTACGAGCAGTACTTC.

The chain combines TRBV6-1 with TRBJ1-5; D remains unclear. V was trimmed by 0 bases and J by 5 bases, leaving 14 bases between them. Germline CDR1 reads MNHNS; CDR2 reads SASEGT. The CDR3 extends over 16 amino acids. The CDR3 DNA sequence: TGTGCCAGCAGTGAAGCGCTTCGAAGGGAGTATCAGCCCCAGCATTTT. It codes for CASSEALRREYQPQHF.

CDR3 DNA sequence: TGTGCCAGCAGCTTACCAACAGGACAAGACACTGAAGCTTTCTTT. Amino acid sequence: CASSLPTGQDTEAFF. The chain has TRBV11-3 and TRBJ1-1, with D perhaps matching TRBD1 (5 bases). The V end was cut by 2 bases, the J end by 3 bases, with 13 bases between. CDR3 length: 15 amino acids. Germline CDR1 is SGHNT and CDR2 is YENEEA.